This T cell receptor (beta chain) is from a study of blood T cell repertoires in COVID-19. Study in general: Spain, Italy and the United States supplied samples that represented acute and convalescent COVID-19. From T cells, B-cell-depleted T cells, or PBMCs came the material, which was cDNA or gDNA.

As originally analysed: Cell counts per sample came from amplifying reference gene primers. TCRdb keeps only in-frame clones here, not all; method: immunoSEQ multiplex PCR. V and J calls and clone size are copied from that table; D and trimming were computed from the DNA. The sample shows more than 200,000 clones, roughly 80% of them seen only once. While infection was still active, Seattle patients were enrolled and then followed longitudinally. This CDR3 is 17 amino acids long. Germline assignment: CDR1 SGHRS and CDR2 YFSETQ. V lost 9 bases to trimming and J lost 2 bases; unmatched junction nucleotides: 17.

Material for sequencing was peripheral blood. This TCR was recovered from a woman at least 80 years old with COVID-19, enrolled during active disease. The J gene is TRBJ2-3, the V gene TRBV5-1; 8 positions agree with TRBD2. The CDR3 sequence is CATSPRETGGATDTQYF. As DNA, the CDR3 is TGCGCCACCTCCCCTCGCGAAACCGGGGGGGCCACAGATACGCAGTATTTT.